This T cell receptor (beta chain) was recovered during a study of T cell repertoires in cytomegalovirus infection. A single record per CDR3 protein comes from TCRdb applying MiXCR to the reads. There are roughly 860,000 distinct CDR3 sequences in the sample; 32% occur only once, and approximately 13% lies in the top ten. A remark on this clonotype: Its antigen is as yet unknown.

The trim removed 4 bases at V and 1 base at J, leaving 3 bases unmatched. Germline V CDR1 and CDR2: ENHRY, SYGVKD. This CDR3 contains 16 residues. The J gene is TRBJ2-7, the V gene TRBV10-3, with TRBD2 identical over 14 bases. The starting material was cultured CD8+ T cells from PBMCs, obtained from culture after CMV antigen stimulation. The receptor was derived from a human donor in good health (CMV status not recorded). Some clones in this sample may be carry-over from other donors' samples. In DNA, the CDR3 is TGTGCCATCAGTGTGGGGACTAGCGGGGGTTCCTACGAGCAGTACTTC. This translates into CAISVGTSGGSYEQYF.